These 27 T cell receptor beta chains came from one sample sequenced in a study of T cells in Graves' hyperthyroidism and ophthalmopathy. TCR beta CDR3 regions were amplified from RNA. First-round RT-PCR targeting the TCR CDR3 was performed with the HTBI primer set. TCRdb re-derived calls from the multiplex PCR reads in MiXCR, one entry per CDR3 protein. Of 330,000 or so distinct CDR3 sequences listed, roughly 20% are singletons. Source material: blood. Source of these receptors: a woman between 35 and 50 years old with Graves' ophthalmopathy.

This clonotype was picked up many times. The chain combines TRBV19 with TRBJ2-5, with 11 bases that match TRBD2. CDR1 LNHDA and CDR2 SQIVND come from the germline V gene (reference sequence). Losses at the gene ends were 8 bases for V and 1 base for J; bases not matched to a gene: 12. CDR3 length: 17 residues. The CDR3 sequence: CASAIGTSGFFQETQYF. DNA for the CDR3: TGTGCCAGTGCTATTGGGACTAGCGGATTCTTCCAAGAGACCCAGTACTTC.

This clonotype has ten or more counts. The chain couples TRBV28 to TRBJ2-4, with 7 bases fitting TRBD2. CDR3 length: 15 residues. V was pared by 6 bases and J by 6 bases, with 11 bases of the junction left unmatched. Germline CDR1 MDHEN, CDR2 SYDVKM. CDR3 sequence (DNA): TGTGCCAGCAGCCCACCAGGGCGGGAGAGAAACATTCAGTACTTC. Residues: CASSPPGRERNIQYF. Full variable domain (remainder filled in from reference TRBV28 and TRBJ2-4): DVKVTQSSRYLVKRTGEKVFLECVQDMDHENMFWYRQDPGLGLRLIYFSYDVKMKEKGDIPEGYSVSREKKERFSLILESASTNQTSMYLCASSPPGRERNIQYFGAGTRLSVL.

The chain couples TRBV10-2 to TRBJ2-7; 11 nucleotides agree with TRBD2. With 5 bases clipped from V and 2 bases from J, the junction kept 8 bases outside the gene matches. Germline loops: CDR1 WSHSY, CDR2 SAAADI. The CDR3 runs to 16 residues. In nucleotides, the CDR3 is TGCGCCAGCAGTCCGGGACTAGCGGTGAGAACCTACGAGCAGTACTTC. Its translation is CASSPGLAVRTYEQYF.

This clonotype occurred many times. This chain links TRBV7-2 with TRBJ2-2; unclear D gene. The V end was cut by 5 bases, the J end by 5 bases, with 9 bases between. The CDR3 runs 13 residues. Germline V gene data show CDR1 as SGHTA and CDR2 as FQGNSA. The CDR3 DNA follows: TGTGCCAGCAGCCTCAGAAAGACCGGGGAGCTGTTTTTT. Translated, it gives CASSLRKTGELFF.

The sample holds many counts of this clonotype. The J gene is TRBJ1-6, the V gene TRBV6-1; the match to TRBD1 covers 11 bases. Germline CDR1 reads MNHNS; CDR2 reads SASEGT. This CDR3 has 16 amino acids. Germline trimming cut 5 bases from V and 8 bases from J; bases unmatched to any gene: 8. CDR3 in amino acids: CASSTPGQGADSPLHF. CDR3 coding DNA: TGTGCCAGCAGTACCCCCGGACAGGGGGCAGATTCACCCCTCCACTTT.

This clonotype came up many times. The rearrangement links TRBV28 to TRBJ1-1; 8 bases match TRBD1. The CDR3 totals 15 residues. V trimming: 4 bases; J trimming: 8 bases; junction bases outside the gene matches: 12. Germline-derived CDR1 and CDR2 are MDHEN and SYDVKM. This CDR3 reads CASSSQGVLGSEAFF. Here the CDR3 DNA reads TGTGCCAGCAGTTCACAGGGGGTCCTGGGTTCCGAAGCTTTCTTT.

Many counts were recorded for this clonotype. The gene calls are TRBV2 and TRBJ2-7; D remains ambiguous. Trimming left V 5 bases short and J 0 bases short, with 8 bases between. This CDR3 has 13 amino acids. Germline CDR1 is SNHLY and CDR2 is FYNNEI. DNA of the CDR3: TGTGCCAGCAGTAGGATTAGCTCCTACGAGCAGTACTTC. This translates into CASSRISSYEQYF.

This clonotype was recorded many times. This chain joins TRBV10-3 and TRBJ2-7; TRBD1 matches at 8 bases. Germline trimming cut 1 base from V and 5 bases from J; bases unmatched to any gene: 7. In germline, CDR1 is ENHRY, CDR2 SYGVKD. This CDR3 contains 15 residues. CDR3 protein: CAISELGGQGNEQYF. In nucleotides, the CDR3 is TGTGCCATCAGTGAGTTGGGAGGACAGGGTAACGAGCAGTACTTC.

V is TRBV2 and J is TRBJ1-2, with D uncertain. The germline gives CDR1 SNHLY, CDR2 FYNNEI. The CDR3 length is 14 residues. Trimming removed 3 bases at V and 4 bases at J, with 12 bases between. The CDR3 protein is CASSEGRSGYGYTF. The CDR3 DNA follows: TGTGCCAGCAGTGAGGGCAGGTCGGGCTATGGCTACACCTTC.

The chain uses TRBV28 and TRBJ1-1, with 7 bases matching TRBD1. With 7 bases clipped from V and 7 bases from J, the junction kept 9 bases outside the gene matches. The CDR3 is made up of 13 amino acids. Germline V gene lookup returns CDR1 MDHEN and CDR2 SYDVKM. This CDR3 is CASTDGTVGEAFF. The CDR3 nucleotides are TGTGCCAGCACCGACGGGACAGTCGGTGAAGCTTTCTTT.

Many counts were recorded for this clonotype. This chain's CDR3 is CASRSRLGELFF. The CDR3 region has the DNA TGTGCCAGCAGGAGCAGGCTCGGGGAGCTGTTTTTT. The chain carries TRBV13 and TRBJ2-2; D is unresolved. The CDR3 covers 12 residues. V lost 6 bases, J lost 7 bases, and 9 bases lay in between. Germline lookup yields CDR1 PRHDT and CDR2 FYEKMQ (reference sequence).

This clonotype has ten or more counts. The chain links TRBV27 to TRBJ1-1; a weak D match, TRBD1 (6 bases). The CDR3 length is 16 residues. The ends were cut back, 4 bases at V and 2 bases at J, with 17 bases in the middle. The germline CDR1 and CDR2 sequences are MNHEY and SMNVEV (reference sequence). The CDR3 DNA reads as TGTGCCAGCAGTTGGGGGGGCTTCTTGAGTAACACTGAAGCTTTCTTT. It yields the protein CASSWGGFLSNTEAFF.

This clonotype was recorded at least ten times. The chain couples TRBV20-1 to TRBJ1-5, with a tentative D call TRBD1 (5 bases). The CDR3 has 14 amino acids. V was shortened by 3 bases and J by 4 bases, with 13 bases between the two germline ends. From germline, CDR1 is DFQATT and CDR2 SNEGSKA (reference sequence). Written as DNA, the CDR3 is TGCAGTGCTAGTGTTCCACAGGTAAATCAGCCCCAGCATTTT. This sequence encodes CSASVPQVNQPQHF.

The table lists this clonotype with many counts. The CDR3 reads CASSYRQVGKYGYTF. CDR3 DNA sequence: TGTGCCAGTAGCTACCGACAGGTGGGGAAGTATGGCTACACCTTC. This rearrangement joins TRBV19 to TRBJ1-2; a possible D gene is TRBD1 (6 bases). There are 15 residues in the CDR3. Trimming left V 6 bases short and J 5 bases short, with 19 bases between. Germline V gene data show CDR1 as LNHDA and CDR2 as SQIVND (reference sequence).

This clonotype was picked up many times. The chain carries TRBV12-3 or TRBV12-4 and TRBJ2-4, with D possibly being TRBD1 or TRBD2 (5 bases each). Deletions cut 6 bases from V and 7 bases from J, with 19 bases between. This CDR3 is 15 amino acids long. The CDR3 sequence is CASSKGAVRGNIQYF. The CDR3 DNA reads TGTGCCAGCAGCAAAGGGGCAGTTCGGGGTAACATTCAGTACTTC.

The chain uses TRBV20-1 and TRBJ1-5; a possible D gene is TRBD1 (6 bases). Germline CDR1 reads DFQATT; CDR2 reads SNEGSKA (reference sequence). The V end lost 1 base, the J end lost 6 bases, and 13 bases lay between the germline ends. This CDR3 is built from 14 residues. The CDR3 sequence: CSARAYREAQPQHF. CDR3 DNA: TGCAGTGCTAGAGCCTACAGGGAGGCTCAGCCCCAGCATTTT.

This clonotype was detected ten times or more. Here the CDR3 DNA reads TGTGCCAGCAGCTTAATGGGTGGGGGTGCGAACACTGAAGCTTTCTTT. Protein: CASSLMGGGANTEAFF. The chain links TRBV7-8 to TRBJ1-1, with a possible D match to TRBD1 (5 bases). The CDR3 sequence is 16 residues long. With 2 bases removed from V and 1 base from J, the gap between germline ends came to 14 bases. Per germline, CDR1 SGHVS and CDR2 FQNEAQ.

This clonotype was detected ten times or more. The chain joins TRBV6-2 or TRBV6-3 to TRBJ2-7; possibly TRBD1 or TRBD2 for D (9 bases each). Germline V CDR1 and CDR2: MNHEY, SVGEGT. The CDR3 runs 18 residues. V lost 6 bases and J lost 6, with 30 bases in between. CDR3 sequence (DNA): TGTGCCAGCAGCCGCCGGGACAGGGAAGTAGCGGGAGCCCTCGAGCAGTACTTC. Translating gives CASSRRDREVAGALEQYF.

This clonotype was found many times. V gene TRBV7-8 combines with J gene TRBJ2-7; unclear D gene. V dropped 0 bases and J dropped 5 bases, with 11 bases sitting between them. CDR3 length: 14 residues. Germline V gene sequence: CDR1 SGHVS, CDR2 FQNEAQ. Written as DNA, the CDR3 is TGTGCCAGCAGCTTAGCTTACGGATACCACGAGCAGTACTTC. The encoded protein is CASSLAYGYHEQYF.

At least ten counts were recorded for this clonotype. The rearrangement links TRBV12-3 or TRBV12-4 to TRBJ1-2, with D perhaps matching TRBD1 (6 bases). The CDR3 covers 17 residues. Between the trimmed V and J ends, which lost 2 bases and 11 bases, there was a span of 27 bases. The CDR3 DNA reads TGTGCCAGCAGTTTAAGTTCGGGGGGGCAGCCTCCAGGGATGTACACCTTC. This encodes CASSLSSGGQPPGMYTF.

This clonotype was seen repeatedly, ten times or more. The V gene is TRBV9, the J gene TRBJ1-2; D gene ambiguous. The CDR3 runs to 16 residues. V was clipped by 0 bases and J by 6 bases, with 18 bases between them. CDR1 and CDR2 (germline): SGDLS, YYNGEE. The CDR3 DNA sequence: TGTGCCAGCAGCGTAGAAGTAGCTCGCCTCACCAATGGCTACACCTTC. It is translated as CASSVEVARLTNGYTF.

This clonotype has a count of ten or more. The chain uses TRBV7-2 and TRBJ2-4, with 9 bases lining up with TRBD2. The CDR3 is made up of 18 amino acids. J gave up 1 base and V 0 bases, and 7 bases lay outside the gene matches. The germline V gene has CDR1 SGHTA and CDR2 FQGNSA. As DNA, the CDR3 is TGTGCCAGCAGCTTAGCTATGGCGGCGGGAGGGGCCAAAAACATTCAGTACTTC. Its protein is CASSLAMAAGGAKNIQYF.

This clonotype showed up many times. The chain joins TRBV28 to TRBJ2-4, with D unclear. Germline CDR1 MDHEN, CDR2 SYDVKM. V lost 3 bases and J 2 bases, leaving 5 bases between the germline ends. The CDR3 consists of 13 residues. Written as DNA, the CDR3 is TGTGCCAGCAGTTTTCTTCCCAAAAACATTCAGTACTTC. Translated: CASSFLPKNIQYF.

The sample holds a few counts of this clonotype. The junction does not match germline at one end; this may be a read error. The V and J genes are TRBV7-7 and TRBJ2-5; TRBD2 agrees at 13 bases. The CDR3 runs 16 residues. Germline values: CDR1 SSHAT, CDR2 FNYEAQ (reference sequence). CDR3 DNA: TGTGCTAGCAGCCCTGGACTAGCGGGAGCACAAGAGACCCAGTACTTC. This codes for CASSPGLAGAQETQYF.

Comment on this clonotype: This may stem from a read error, because a much larger clone lies one nucleotide away. The chain joins TRBV27 to TRBJ1-5; no definite D call. CDR3 size: 16 residues. V was trimmed by 3 bases and J by 3 bases, leaving 15 bases between them. From germline, CDR1 is MNHEY and CDR2 SMNVEV (reference sequence). CDR3 residues: CASSLEGLGNNQPQHF. Here the CDR3 DNA reads TGTGCCAGCAGTTTGGAAGGGTTAGGGAACAATCAGCCCCAGCATTTT.

The chain couples TRBV5-1 to TRBJ2-2; D possibly corresponds to TRBD2 (6 bases). The CDR3 runs to 14 residues. Germline V CDR1 and CDR2: SGHRS, YFSETQ. V was trimmed by 7 bases and J by 1 base, leaving 11 bases between them. Here the CDR3 reads CASGNGGNTGELFF. DNA of the CDR3: TGCGCCAGCGGCAACGGGGGGAACACCGGGGAGCTGTTTTTT. Full variable domain (missing parts from reference TRBV5-1 and TRBJ2-2): KAGVTQTPRYLIKTRGQQVTLSCSPISGHRSVSWYQQTPGQGLQFLFEYFSETQRNKGNFPGRFSGRQFSNSRSEMNVSTLELGDSALYLCASGNGGNTGELFFGEGSRLTVL.

This clonotype was observed many times. The rearrangement joins TRBV10-3 to TRBJ2-7, with D possibly being TRBD1 (6 bases). This CDR3 has 12 residues. V was shortened by 5 bases and J by 7 bases, with 12 bases between the two germline ends. The germline V gene has CDR1 ENHRY and CDR2 SYGVKD. CDR3 in amino acids: CAISTGSEEQYF. The CDR3 DNA reads TGTGCCATCAGTACAGGGTCGGAAGAGCAGTACTTC.